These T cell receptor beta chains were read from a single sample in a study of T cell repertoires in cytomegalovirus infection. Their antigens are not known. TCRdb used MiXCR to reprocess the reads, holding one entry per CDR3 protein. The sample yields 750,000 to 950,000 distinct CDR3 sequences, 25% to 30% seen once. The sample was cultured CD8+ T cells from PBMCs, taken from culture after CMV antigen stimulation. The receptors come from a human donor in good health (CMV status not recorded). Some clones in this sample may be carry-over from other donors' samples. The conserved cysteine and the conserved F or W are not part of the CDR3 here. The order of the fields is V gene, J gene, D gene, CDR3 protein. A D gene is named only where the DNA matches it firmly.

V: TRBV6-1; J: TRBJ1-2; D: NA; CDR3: ASSATGNYGYT
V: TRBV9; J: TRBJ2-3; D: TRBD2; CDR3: ASSVGSGGADTQY
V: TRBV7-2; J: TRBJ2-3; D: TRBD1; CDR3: ASSARDRVLDTQY
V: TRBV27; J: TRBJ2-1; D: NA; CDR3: ASSIIDGSYNEQF
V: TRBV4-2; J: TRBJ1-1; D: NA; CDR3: ASSLGGRDGNTEAF
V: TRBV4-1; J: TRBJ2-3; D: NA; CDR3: ASSQNSRPDTQY
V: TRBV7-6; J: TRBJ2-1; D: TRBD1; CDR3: ASSYTGDSSYNEQF
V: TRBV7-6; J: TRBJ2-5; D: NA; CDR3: AVRGAQETQY
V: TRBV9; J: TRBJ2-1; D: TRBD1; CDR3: ASSATGTGSYNEQF
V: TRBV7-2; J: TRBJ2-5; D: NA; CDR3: ASSSDRRTQY
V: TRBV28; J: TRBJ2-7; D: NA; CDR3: ASSLIDGWSEQY
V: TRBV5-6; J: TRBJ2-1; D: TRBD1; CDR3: ASSPGTGIREQF
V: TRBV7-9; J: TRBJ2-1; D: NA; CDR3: ASRQISGSEQF
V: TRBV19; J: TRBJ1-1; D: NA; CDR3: ASSIGPGRYTEAF
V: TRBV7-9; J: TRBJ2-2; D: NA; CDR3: ASSLPPGRGIMNTGELF
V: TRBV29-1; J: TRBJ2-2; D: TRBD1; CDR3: SVLLRAGGPNIGELF
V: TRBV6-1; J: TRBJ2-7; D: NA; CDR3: ASRGSYEQY
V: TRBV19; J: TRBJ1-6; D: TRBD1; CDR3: ASRPTGFAYNSPLH
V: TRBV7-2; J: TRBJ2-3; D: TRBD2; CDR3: ASSASGGAADTQY
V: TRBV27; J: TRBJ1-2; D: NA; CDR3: ASSQVPHGIYGYT
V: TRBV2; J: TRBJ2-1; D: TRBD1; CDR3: ASRPTGAQSSYNEQF
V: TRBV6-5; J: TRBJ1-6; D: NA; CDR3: ASSYQVATGYNSPLH
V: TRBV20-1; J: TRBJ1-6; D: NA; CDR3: SARDYPSSSYNSPLH
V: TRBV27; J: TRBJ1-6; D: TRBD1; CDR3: ASSPWTGQGSPLH
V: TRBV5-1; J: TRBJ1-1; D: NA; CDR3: ASSLVFQNTEAF
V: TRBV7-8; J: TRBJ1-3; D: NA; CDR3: ASSLDRVSGNTIY
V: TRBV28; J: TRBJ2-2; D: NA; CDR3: ASSDPSRELF
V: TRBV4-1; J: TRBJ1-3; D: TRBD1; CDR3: ASSTRTGRSGNTIY
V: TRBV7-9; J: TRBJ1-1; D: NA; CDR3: ASSSGPTTEAF
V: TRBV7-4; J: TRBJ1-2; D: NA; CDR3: ASSLGEEGYT
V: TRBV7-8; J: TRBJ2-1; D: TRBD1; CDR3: ASRDLDRSSYNEQF
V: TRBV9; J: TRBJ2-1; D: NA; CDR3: ASSSLQGIGAYNEQF
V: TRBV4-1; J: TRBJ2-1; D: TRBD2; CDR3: ASSHFRGGNEQF
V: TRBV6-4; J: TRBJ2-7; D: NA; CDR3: ASSVNPGLGDEQY
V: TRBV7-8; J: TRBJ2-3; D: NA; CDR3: ASSGLFRTDTQY
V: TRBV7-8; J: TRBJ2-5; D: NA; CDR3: ASSLGDYRDHQD
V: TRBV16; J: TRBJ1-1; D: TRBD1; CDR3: ASSQSARGFTEAF
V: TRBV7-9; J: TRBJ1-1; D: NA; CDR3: ASSSDTMNTEAF
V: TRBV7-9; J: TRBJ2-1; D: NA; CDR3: ASSPLARKFYNEQF
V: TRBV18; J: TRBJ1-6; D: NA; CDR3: ASSLSFLREVESPLH
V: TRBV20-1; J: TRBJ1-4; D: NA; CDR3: SARWTEGNEKLF
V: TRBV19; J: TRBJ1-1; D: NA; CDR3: ASSISGVNTEAF
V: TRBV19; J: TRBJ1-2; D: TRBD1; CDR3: ASTSPGQAGGYGYT
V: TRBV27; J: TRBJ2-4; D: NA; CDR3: ASSYGKNIQY
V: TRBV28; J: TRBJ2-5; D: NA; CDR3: AIERGYKETQY
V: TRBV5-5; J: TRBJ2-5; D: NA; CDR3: ASSLVLNSPQETQY
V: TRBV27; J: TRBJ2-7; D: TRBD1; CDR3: ASSRGPGQGIAQY
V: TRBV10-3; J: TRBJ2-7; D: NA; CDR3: AISGIFGPVYEQY
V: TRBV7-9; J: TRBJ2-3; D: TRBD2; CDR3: ASNSGTSVTDTQY
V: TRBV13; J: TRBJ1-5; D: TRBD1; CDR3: ASSKGQTRGNQPQH
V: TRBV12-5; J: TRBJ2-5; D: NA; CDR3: ASGFTPGLQETQY
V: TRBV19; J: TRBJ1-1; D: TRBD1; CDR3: ASSIIRDRGDTEAF
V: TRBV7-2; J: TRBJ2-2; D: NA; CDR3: ASGDPGRSNTGELF
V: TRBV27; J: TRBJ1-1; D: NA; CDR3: ASSLEGFVNTEAF
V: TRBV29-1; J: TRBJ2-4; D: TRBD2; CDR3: SVESGGAKNIQY